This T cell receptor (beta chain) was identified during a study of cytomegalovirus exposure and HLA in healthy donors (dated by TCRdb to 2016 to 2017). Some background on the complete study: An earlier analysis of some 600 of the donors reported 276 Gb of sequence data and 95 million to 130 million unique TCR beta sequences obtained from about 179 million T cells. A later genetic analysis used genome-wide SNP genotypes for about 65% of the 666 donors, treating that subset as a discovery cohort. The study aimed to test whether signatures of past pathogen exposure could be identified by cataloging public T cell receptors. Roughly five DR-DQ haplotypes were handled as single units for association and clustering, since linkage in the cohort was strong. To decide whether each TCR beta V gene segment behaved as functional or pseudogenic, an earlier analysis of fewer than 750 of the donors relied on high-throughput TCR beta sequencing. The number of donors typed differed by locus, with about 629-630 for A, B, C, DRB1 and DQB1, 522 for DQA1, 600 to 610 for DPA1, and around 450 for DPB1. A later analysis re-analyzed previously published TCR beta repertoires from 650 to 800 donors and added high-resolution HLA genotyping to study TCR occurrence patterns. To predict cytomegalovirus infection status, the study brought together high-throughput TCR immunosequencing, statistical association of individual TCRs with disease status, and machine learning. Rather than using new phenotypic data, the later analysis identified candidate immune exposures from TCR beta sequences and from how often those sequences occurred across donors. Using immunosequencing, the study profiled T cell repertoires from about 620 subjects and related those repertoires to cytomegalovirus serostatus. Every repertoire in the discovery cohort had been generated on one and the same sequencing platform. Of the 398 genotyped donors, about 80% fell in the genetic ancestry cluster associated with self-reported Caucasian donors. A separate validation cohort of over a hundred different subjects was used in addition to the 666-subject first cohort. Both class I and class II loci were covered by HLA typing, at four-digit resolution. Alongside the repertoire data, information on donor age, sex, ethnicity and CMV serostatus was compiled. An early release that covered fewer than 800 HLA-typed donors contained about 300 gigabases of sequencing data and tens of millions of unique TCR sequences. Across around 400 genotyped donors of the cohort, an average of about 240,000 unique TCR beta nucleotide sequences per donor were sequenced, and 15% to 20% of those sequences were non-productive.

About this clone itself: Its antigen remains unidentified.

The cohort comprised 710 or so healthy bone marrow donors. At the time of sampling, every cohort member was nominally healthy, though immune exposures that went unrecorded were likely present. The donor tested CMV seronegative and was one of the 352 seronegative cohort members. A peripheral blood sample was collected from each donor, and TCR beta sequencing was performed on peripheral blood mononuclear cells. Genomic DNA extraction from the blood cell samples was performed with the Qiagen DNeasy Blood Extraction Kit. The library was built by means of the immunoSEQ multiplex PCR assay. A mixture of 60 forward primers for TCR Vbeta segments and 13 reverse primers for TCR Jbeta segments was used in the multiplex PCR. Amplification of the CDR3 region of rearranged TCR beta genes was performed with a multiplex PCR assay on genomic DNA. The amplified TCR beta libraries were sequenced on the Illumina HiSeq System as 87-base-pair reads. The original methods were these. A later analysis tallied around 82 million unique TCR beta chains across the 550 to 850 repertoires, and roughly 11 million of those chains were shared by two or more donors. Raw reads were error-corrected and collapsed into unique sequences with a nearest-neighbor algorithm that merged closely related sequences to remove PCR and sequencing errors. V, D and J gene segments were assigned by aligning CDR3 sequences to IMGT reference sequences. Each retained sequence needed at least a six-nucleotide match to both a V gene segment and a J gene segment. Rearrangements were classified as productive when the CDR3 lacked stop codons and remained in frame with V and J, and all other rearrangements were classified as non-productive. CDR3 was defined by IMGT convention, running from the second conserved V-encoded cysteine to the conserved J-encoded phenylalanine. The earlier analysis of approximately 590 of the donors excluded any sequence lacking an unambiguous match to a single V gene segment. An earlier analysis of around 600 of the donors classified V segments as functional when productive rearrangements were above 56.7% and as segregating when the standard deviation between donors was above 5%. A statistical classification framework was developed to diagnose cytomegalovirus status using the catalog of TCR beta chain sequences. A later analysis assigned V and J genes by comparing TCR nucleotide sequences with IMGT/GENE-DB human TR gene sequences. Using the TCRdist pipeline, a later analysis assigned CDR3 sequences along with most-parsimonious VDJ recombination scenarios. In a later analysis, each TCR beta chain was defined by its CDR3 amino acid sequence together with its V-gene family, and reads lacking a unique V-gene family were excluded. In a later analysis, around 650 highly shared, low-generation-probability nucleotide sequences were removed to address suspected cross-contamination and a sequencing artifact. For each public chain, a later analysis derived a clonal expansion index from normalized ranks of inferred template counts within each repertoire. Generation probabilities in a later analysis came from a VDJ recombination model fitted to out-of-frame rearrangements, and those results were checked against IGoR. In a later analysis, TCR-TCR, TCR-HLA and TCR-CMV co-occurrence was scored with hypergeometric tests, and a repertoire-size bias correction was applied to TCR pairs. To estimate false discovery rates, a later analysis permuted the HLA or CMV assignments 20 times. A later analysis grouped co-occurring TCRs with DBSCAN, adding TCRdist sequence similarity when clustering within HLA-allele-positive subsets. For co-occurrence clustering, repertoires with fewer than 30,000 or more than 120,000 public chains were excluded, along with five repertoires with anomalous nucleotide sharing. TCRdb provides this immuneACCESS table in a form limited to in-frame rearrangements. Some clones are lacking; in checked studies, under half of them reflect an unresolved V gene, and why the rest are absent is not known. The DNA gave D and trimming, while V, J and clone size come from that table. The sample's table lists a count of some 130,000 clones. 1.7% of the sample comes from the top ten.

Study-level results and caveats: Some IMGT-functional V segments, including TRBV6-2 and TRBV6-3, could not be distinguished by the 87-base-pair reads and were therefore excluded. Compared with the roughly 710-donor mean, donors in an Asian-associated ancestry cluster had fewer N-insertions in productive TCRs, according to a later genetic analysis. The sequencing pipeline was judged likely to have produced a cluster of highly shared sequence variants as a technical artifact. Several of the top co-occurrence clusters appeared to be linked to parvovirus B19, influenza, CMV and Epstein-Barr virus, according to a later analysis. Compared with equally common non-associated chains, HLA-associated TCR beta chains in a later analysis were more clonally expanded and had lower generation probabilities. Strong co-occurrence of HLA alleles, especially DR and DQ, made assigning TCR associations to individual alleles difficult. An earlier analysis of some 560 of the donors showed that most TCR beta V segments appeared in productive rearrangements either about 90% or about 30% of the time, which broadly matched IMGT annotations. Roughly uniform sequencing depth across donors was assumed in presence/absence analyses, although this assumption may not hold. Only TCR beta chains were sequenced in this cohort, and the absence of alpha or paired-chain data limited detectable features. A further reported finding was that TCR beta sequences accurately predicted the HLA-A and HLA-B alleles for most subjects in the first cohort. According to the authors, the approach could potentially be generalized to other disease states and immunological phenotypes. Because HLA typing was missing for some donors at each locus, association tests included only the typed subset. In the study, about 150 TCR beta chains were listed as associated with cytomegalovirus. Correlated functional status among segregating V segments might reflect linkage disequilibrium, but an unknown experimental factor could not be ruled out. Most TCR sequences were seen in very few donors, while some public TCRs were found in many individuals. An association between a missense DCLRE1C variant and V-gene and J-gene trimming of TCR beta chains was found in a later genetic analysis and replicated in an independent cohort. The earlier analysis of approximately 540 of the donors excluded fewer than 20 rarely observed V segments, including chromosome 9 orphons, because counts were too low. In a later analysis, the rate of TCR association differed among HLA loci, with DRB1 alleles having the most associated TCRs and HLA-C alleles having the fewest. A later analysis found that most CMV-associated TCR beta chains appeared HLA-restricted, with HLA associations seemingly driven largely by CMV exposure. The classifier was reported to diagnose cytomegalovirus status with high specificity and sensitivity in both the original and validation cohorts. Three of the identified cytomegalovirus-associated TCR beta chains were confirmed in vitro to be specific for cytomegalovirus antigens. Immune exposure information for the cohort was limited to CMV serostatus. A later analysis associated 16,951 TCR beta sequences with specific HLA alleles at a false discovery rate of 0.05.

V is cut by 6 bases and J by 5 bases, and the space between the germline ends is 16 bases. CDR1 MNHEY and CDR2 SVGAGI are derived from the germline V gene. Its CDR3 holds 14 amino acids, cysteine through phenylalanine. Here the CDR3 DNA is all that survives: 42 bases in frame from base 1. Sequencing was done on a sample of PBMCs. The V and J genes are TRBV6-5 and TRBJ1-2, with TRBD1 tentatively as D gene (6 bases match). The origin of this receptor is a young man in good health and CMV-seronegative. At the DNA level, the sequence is TGTGCCAGCAGCCAGGGGTCGGTGGGGTATGGCTACACCTTC. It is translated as CASSQGSVGYGYTF.